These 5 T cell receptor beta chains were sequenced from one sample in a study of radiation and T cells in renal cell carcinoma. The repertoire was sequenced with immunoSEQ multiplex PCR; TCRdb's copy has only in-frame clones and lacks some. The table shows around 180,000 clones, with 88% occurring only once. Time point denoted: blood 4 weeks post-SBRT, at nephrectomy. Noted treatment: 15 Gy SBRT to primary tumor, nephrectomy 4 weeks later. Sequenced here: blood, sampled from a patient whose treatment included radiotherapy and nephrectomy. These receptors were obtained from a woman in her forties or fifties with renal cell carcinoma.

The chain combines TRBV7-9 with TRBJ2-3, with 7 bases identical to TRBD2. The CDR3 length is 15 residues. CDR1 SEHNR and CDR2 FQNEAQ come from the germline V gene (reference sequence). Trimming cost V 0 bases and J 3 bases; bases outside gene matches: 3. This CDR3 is CASSLAPGGTDTQYF. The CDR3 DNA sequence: TGTGCCAGCAGCTTAGCCCCGGGGGGAACAGATACGCAGTATTTT.

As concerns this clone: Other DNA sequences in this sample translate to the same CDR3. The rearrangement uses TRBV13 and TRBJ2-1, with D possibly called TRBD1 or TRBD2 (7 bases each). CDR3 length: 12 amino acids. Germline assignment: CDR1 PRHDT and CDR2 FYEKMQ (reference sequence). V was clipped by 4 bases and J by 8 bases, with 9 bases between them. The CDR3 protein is CASSSGGDEQFF. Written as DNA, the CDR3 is TGTGCCAGCAGCTCAGGGGGGGATGAGCAGTTCTTC.

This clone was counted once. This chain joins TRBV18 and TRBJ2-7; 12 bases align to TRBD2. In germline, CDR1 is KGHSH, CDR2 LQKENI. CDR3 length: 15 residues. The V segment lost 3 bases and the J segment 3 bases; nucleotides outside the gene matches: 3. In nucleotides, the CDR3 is TGTGCCAGCTCACCTCGACTAGCGGGGGACTACGAGCAGTACTTC. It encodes CASSPRLAGDYEQYF. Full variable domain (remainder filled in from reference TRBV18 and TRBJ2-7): NAGVMQNPRHLVRRRGQEARLRCSPMKGHSHVYWYRQLPEEGLKFMVYLQKENIIDESGMPKERFSAEFPKEGPSILRIQQVVRGDSAAYFCASSPRLAGDYEQYFGPGTRLTVT.

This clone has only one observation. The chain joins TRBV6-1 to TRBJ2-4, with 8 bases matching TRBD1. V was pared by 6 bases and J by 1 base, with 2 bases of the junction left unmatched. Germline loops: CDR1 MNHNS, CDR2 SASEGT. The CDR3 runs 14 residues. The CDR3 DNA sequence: TGTGCCAGCAGAGGACAGGGTGCCAAAAACATTCAGTACTTC. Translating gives CASRGQGAKNIQYF.

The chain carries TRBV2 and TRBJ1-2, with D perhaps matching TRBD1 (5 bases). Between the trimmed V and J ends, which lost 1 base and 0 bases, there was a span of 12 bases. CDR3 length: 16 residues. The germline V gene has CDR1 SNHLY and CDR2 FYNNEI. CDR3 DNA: TGTGCCAGCAGTGAAGGGTGGGGGTCTACTAACTATGGCTACACCTTC. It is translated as CASSEGWGSTNYGYTF. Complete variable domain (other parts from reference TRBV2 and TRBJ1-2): EPEVTQTPSHQVTQMGQEVILRCVPISNHLYFYWYRQILGQKVEFLVSFYNNEISEKSEIFDDQFSVERPDGSNFTLKIRSTKLEDSAMYFCASSEGWGSTNYGYTFGSGTRLTVV.